The text below deals with one T cell receptor (beta chain). No antigen is known for it. The sample belongs to a study of PD-1 blockade in classical Hodgkin lymphoma. This CDR3 is 15 amino acids long. The V gene end was trimmed by 5 bases and the J gene end by 5 bases; junction bases not matched to a gene: 8. CDR1 and CDR2 (germline): MNHNS, SASEGT. All trial patients relapsed after autologous stem cell transplantation. This table comes from immunoSEQ multiplex PCR, and its TCRdb copy is limited to in-frame clones, with some not included. The sample has 95,000 to 100,000 clones, roughly 89% seen once. Findings and limits, study-wide: By C4D1, diversity of CD4+ TCRs had risen significantly, whereas that of CD8+ TCRs had not. Whatever underlies the repertoire differences (possibly disease activity or prior therapy) remains undefined. TCR diversity at baseline was reported to be reduced in newly diagnosed patients relative to healthy donors.

Sequencing was performed on peripheral blood mononuclear cells (PBMCs), taken before the second cycle of nivolumab. This chain joins TRBV6-1 and TRBJ2-3, with TRBD1 matching 9 bases. The clonotype comes from a human donor with classical Hodgkin lymphoma. The CDR3 DNA reads TGTGCCAGCAGTCCACAGGGGGCGTTTAGAGATACGCAGTATTTT. It encodes CASSPQGAFRDTQYF.